The 29 T cell receptor beta chains below were found in one sample sequenced in a study of T cell clonotyping in hematopoietic cell transplantation. Sequencing used immunoSEQ multiplex PCR; TCRdb keeps in-frame clones, though not all of them. The repertoire consists of over 9,500 clones, with roughly 90% occurring once and the leading ten covering approximately 0.79%. The sample was peripheral blood mononuclear cells. These receptors were obtained from a woman between 45 and 65 years old in good health. Some clones in this sample may be carry-over from other donors' samples.

This chain connects TRBV5-4 to TRBJ2-6; the match to TRBD1 covers 7 bases. Germline V gives CDR1 SGHNT, CDR2 YYREEE (reference sequence). There are 16 residues in the CDR3. Unmatched junction bases numbered 7, after V lost 5 bases and J lost 2 bases. This CDR3 reads CASRYGQVTGANVLTF. As DNA, the CDR3 is TGTGCCAGCAGATACGGACAGGTGACTGGGGCCAACGTCCTGACTTTC. Complete variable domain (other parts from reference TRBV5-4 and TRBJ2-6): ETGVTQSPTHLIKTRGQQVTLRCSSQSGHNTVSWYQQALGQGPQFIFQYYREEENGRGNFPPRFSGLQFPNYSSELNVNALELDDSALYLCASRYGQVTGANVLTFGAGSRLTVL.

The V gene is TRBV7-3, the J gene TRBJ2-2; TRBD1 matches at 8 bases. Germline CDR1 reads SGHTA; CDR2 reads FQGTGA. Losses at the gene ends were 6 bases for V and 4 bases for J; bases not matched to a gene: 16. The CDR3 runs 18 residues. This chain's CDR3 is CASSPTRQGAGGTGELFF. CDR3 DNA sequence: TGTGCCAGCAGTCCTACCCGTCAGGGGGCAGGCGGCACCGGGGAGCTGTTTTTT.

The gene calls are TRBV7-9 and TRBJ2-3; D perhaps matches TRBD2 (5 bases). V was trimmed by 1 base and J by 6 bases, leaving 11 bases between them. The germline V gene encodes CDR1 SEHNR and CDR2 FQNEAQ (reference sequence). The CDR3 extends over 14 amino acids. CDR3 sequence: CASSLVGDQDTQYF. The CDR3 coding sequence is TGTGCCAGCAGCTTAGTCGGGGATCAGGATACGCAGTATTTT.

This clone turned up a few times. The V call is TRBV25-1, the J call TRBJ2-7; D may be TRBD2 (6 bases). The CDR3 totals 12 residues. Trimming cost V 9 bases and J 0 bases, with 9 bases left between them. Germline loops: CDR1 MGHDK, CDR2 SYGVNS. Here the CDR3 reads CASGGNSYEQYF. As DNA, the CDR3 is TGTGCCAGTGGGGGGAACTCCTACGAGCAGTACTTC.

The rearrangement joins TRBV28 to TRBJ1-2; no definite D call. V shed 5 bases and J shed 1 base, with 8 bases lying between them. The V gene's germline CDR1 is MDHEN and CDR2 SYDVKM. The CDR3 consists of 13 residues. This CDR3 reads CASSPDFNYGYTF. CDR3 bases: TGTGCCAGCAGTCCAGATTTTAACTATGGCTACACCTTC.

The V call is TRBV14, the J call TRBJ1-3, with D uncertain. V lost 0 bases, J lost 0 bases, and 18 bases lay in between. Germline-derived CDR1 and CDR2 are SGHDN and FVKESK. The CDR3 spans 19 residues. In DNA, the CDR3 is TGTGCCAGCAGCCAAGACAGAATGGACCTTCTGAGCTCTGGAAACACCATATATTTT. This translates into CASSQDRMDLLSSGNTIYF.

This chain joins TRBV7-3 and TRBJ1-1, with 7 positions matching TRBD1. The CDR3 loop spans 13 amino acids. V lost 4 bases, J lost 4 bases, and 3 bases stayed unmatched. CDR1 SGHTA and CDR2 FQGTGA come from the germline V gene. The DNA of the CDR3 is TGTGCCAGCAGCTCATCAGGGGGCACTGAAGCTTTCTTT. Translated, it gives CASSSSGGTEAFF.

The V and J genes are TRBV30 and TRBJ1-2; weak D call: TRBD1 (5 bases). V gave up 2 bases and J gave up 5 bases, with 18 bases separating them. There are 15 residues in the CDR3. The V gene's germline CDR1 is GTSNPN and CDR2 SVGIG (reference sequence). The DNA of the CDR3 is TGTGCCTGGAGTCCCCTGACCCGTGGGGGATATGGCTACACCTTC. The encoded protein is CAWSPLTRGGYGYTF.

This chain uses TRBV9 with TRBJ1-3; perhaps TRBD1 as D (5 bases). Germline lookup yields CDR1 SGDLS and CDR2 YYNGEE. The CDR3 is 16 amino acids. Trimming took 0 bases from V and 1 from J, leaving 11 bases between them. CDR3 residues: CASSVGAGPSGNTIYF. As DNA, the CDR3 is TGTGCCAGCAGCGTAGGGGCGGGGCCATCTGGAAACACCATATATTTT. Together with reference TRBV9 and TRBJ1-3, the CDR3 gives the full variable domain: DSGVTQTPKHLITATGQRVTLRCSPRSGDLSVYWYQQSLDQGLQFLIQYYNGEERAKGNILERFSAQQFPDLHSELNLSSLELGDSALYFCASSVGAGPSGNTIYFGEGSWLTVV.

The genes are TRBV11-2 and TRBJ2-7, with D possibly TRBD1 on 6 matching bases. V lost 5 bases to trimming and J lost 4 bases, with 15 bases between them. Germline V gene sequence: CDR1 SGHAT, CDR2 FQNNGV. This CDR3 is built from 14 residues. CDR3 region: CASSPRGWQYEQYF. In DNA, the CDR3 is TGTGCCAGCAGCCCCAGGGGTTGGCAATACGAGCAGTACTTC.

The chain links TRBV7-6 to TRBJ2-1; D is uncertain. V was trimmed by 4 bases and J by 0 bases, leaving 16 bases between them. Looked up from germline, CDR1 is SGHVS and CDR2 is FNYEAQ. The CDR3 loop spans 17 amino acids. In nucleotides, the CDR3 is TGTGCCAGCAGCTCAGAACGCACAACTTACTCCTACAATGAGCAGTTCTTC. Protein: CASSSERTTYSYNEQFF.

V and J are TRBV9 and TRBJ2-3; D is unresolved. Trimming removed 5 bases at V and 0 bases at J, with 7 bases between. The length of the CDR3 is 13 residues. The germline gives CDR1 SGDLS, CDR2 YYNGEE. CDR3 DNA: TGTGCCAGCAGTGGGTCTAGCACAGATACGCAGTATTTT. Protein product: CASSGSSTDTQYF.

This chain links TRBV27 with TRBJ2-2; perhaps TRBD2 as D (6 bases). This CDR3 is 14 amino acids long. Deletions cut 3 bases from V and 3 bases from J, with 8 bases between. Germline CDR1 is MNHEY and CDR2 is SMNVEV (reference sequence). In nucleotides, the CDR3 is TGTGCCAGCAGTTTGGGAGGCGACACCGGGGAGCTGTTTTTT. This gives the protein CASSLGGDTGELFF.

The chain carries TRBV7-6 and TRBJ2-7, with D tentatively TRBD1 or TRBD2 (5 bases each). V lost 5 bases, J lost 0 bases, and 11 bases lay in between. Germline values: CDR1 SGHVS, CDR2 FNYEAQ. The CDR3 loop spans 14 amino acids. The CDR3 sequence is CASSRDGLSYEQYF. The CDR3 DNA is TGTGCCAGCAGCCGGGACGGCCTCTCCTACGAGCAGTACTTC.

The gene calls are TRBV6-5 and TRBJ2-7; D might be TRBD2 (6 bases). Germline assignment: CDR1 MNHEY and CDR2 SVGAGI. The CDR3 loop spans 15 amino acids. Between the trimmed V and J ends, which lost 0 bases and 3 bases, there was a span of 12 bases. The CDR3 loop is CASSYSREGLYEQYF. CDR3 DNA sequence: TGTGCCAGCAGTTACTCACGCGAGGGACTCTACGAGCAGTACTTC.

The V call is TRBV2, the J call TRBJ1-6; D gene unclear. The ends were cut back, 9 bases at V and 5 bases at J, with 11 bases in the middle. This CDR3 is built from 13 residues. The germline CDR1 and CDR2 sequences are SNHLY and FYNNEI. The CDR3 DNA is TGTGCCAGACGTCCGGTAGATAATTCACCCCTCCACTTT. This sequence encodes CARRPVDNSPLHF.

This clone was observed a few times. The rearrangement joins TRBV2 to TRBJ1-2; D unclear. V shed 6 bases and J shed 0 bases, with 14 bases lying between them. Per germline, CDR1 SNHLY and CDR2 FYNNEI. The length of the CDR3 is 15 residues. Here the CDR3 DNA reads TGTGCCAGCAGCGCCTACGACACACCTAACTATGGCTACACCTTC. Amino acid sequence: CASSAYDTPNYGYTF.

The chain links TRBV6-1 to TRBJ1-2; 7 bases line up with TRBD1. CDR1 and CDR2 from the germline V gene are MNHNS and SASEGT. The CDR3 extends over 13 amino acids. The trim removed 5 bases at V and 8 bases at J, leaving 8 bases unmatched. CDR3 sequence (DNA): TGTGCCAGCAGTCTGACAGGGCTGGGAGGCTACACCTTC. Translating it yields CASSLTGLGGYTF.

The gene calls are TRBV7-2 and TRBJ2-7, with 7 nucleotides matching TRBD1. V lost 2 bases and J lost 2; bases outside the gene matches: 6. The CDR3 runs to 15 residues. Germline V gene lookup returns CDR1 SGHTA and CDR2 FQGNSA. The CDR3 is CASSLIRQGAYEQYF. CDR3 in DNA: TGTGCCAGCAGCTTAATACGTCAGGGGGCCTACGAGCAGTACTTC.

J is TRBJ1-2 and V is TRBV7-2; D may be TRBD1 (5 bases). V lost 4 bases to trimming and J lost 6 bases, with 15 bases between them. Germline CDR1 is SGHTA and CDR2 is FQGNSA. This CDR3 is built from 14 residues. CDR3 DNA sequence: TGTGCCAGCAGCTCTGTATACGGGGCAGATGGCTACACCTTC. Protein sequence: CASSSVYGADGYTF.

The rearrangement uses TRBV2 and TRBJ1-1, with no clear D. The CDR3 runs 12 residues. Per germline, CDR1 SNHLY and CDR2 FYNNEI. The ends were cut back, 8 bases at V and 5 bases at J, with 12 bases in the middle. This chain's CDR3 is CASYPVGTEAFF. Here the CDR3 DNA reads TGTGCCAGCTACCCCGTGGGAACTGAAGCTTTCTTT. Looking up the rest from reference TRBV2 and TRBJ1-1 gives the full variable domain: EPEVTQTPSHQVTQMGQEVILRCVPISNHLYFYWYRQILGQKVEFLVSFYNNEISEKSEIFDDQFSVERPDGSNFTLKIRSTKLEDSAMYFCASYPVGTEAFFGQGTRLTVV.

The CDR3 coding sequence is TGTGCCAGCTCACGGGGGACAGGGAACTACGAGCAGTACTTC. The encoded protein is CASSRGTGNYEQYF. The V and J genes are TRBV18 and TRBJ2-7, with 9 bases lining up with TRBD1. The CDR3 extends over 14 amino acids. The germline V gene has CDR1 KGHSH and CDR2 LQKENI. Losses at the gene ends were 4 bases for V and 3 bases for J; bases not matched to a gene: 4.

The rearrangement uses TRBV28 and TRBJ2-7, with D unclear. The germline V and J ends were trimmed by 5 bases and 6 bases, with 11 bases remaining between them. Germline CDR1 is MDHEN and CDR2 is SYDVKM. This CDR3 has 12 residues. The CDR3 DNA reads TGTGCCAGCAGTCTTTTCTTCCCCGAGCAGTACTTC. Translation gives CASSLFFPEQYF.

This sequence joins TRBV19 and TRBJ2-7, with D perhaps TRBD1 (6 bases). V dropped 4 bases and J dropped 10 bases, with 32 bases sitting between them. The CDR3 extends over 18 amino acids. The germline V gene encodes CDR1 LNHDA and CDR2 SQIVND (reference sequence). CDR3 amino acids: CASSTPRNRQGGPYRQYF. The DNA for the CDR3 is TGTGCCAGTAGTACGCCCAGAAACCGACAAGGGGGACCGTATCGACAGTACTTC.

V gene TRBV4-3 combines with J gene TRBJ2-7; D unclear. Germline V gene sequence: CDR1 LGHNA, CDR2 YSLEER. Trimming cost V 0 bases and J 7 bases, with 13 bases left between them. The CDR3 spans 14 residues. CDR3 in DNA: TGCGCCAGCAGCCAAGATATGGCCGGGCGGGAGCAGTACTTC. Translating it yields CASSQDMAGREQYF.

CDR3 region: CASSLEPGLNTEAFF. The DNA for the CDR3 is TGTGCCAGCAGCTTAGAACCGGGCCTTAACACTGAAGCTTTCTTT. This chain links TRBV11-2 with TRBJ1-1, with D hard to call. The germline CDR1 and CDR2 sequences are SGHAT and FQNNGV. CDR3 length: 15 residues. Trimming pared 0 bases from V and 2 bases from J, leaving 10 bases between. The whole variable domain, remainder taken from reference TRBV11-2 and TRBJ1-1, is EAGVAQSPRYKIIEKRQSVAFWCNPISGHATLYWYQQILGQGPKLLIQFQNNGVVDDSQLPKDRFSAERLKGVDSTLKIQPAKLEDSAVYLCASSLEPGLNTEAFFGQGTRLTVV.

J is TRBJ1-2 and V is TRBV7-9; TRBD1 agrees at 7 bases. The ends lost 3 bases at V and 2 bases at J; junction bases unmatched: 12. Germline V gene sequence: CDR1 SEHNR, CDR2 FQNEAQ (reference sequence). The CDR3 is 17 amino acids. In nucleotides, the CDR3 is TGTGCCAGCAGCTTCCGGGCCAGGGGGAGTAGGAACTATGGCTACACCTTC. It yields the protein CASSFRARGSRNYGYTF.

This clone showed up just once. V and J are TRBV6-5 and TRBJ1-2; maybe TRBD1 (6 bases). The CDR3 runs 14 residues. Trimming shortened V by 2 bases and J by 4 bases, and 11 bases separated the two germline ends. Germline V gene data show CDR1 as MNHEY and CDR2 as SVGAGI. The CDR3: CASSYRGGIYGYTF. The CDR3 DNA follows: TGTGCCAGCAGTTACCGGGGGGGCATCTATGGCTACACCTTC.

The V gene is TRBV19, the J gene TRBJ1-6; D may be TRBD1 (5 bases). V was trimmed by 4 bases and J by 7 bases, leaving 11 bases between them. Germline lookup yields CDR1 LNHDA and CDR2 SQIVND (reference sequence). The CDR3 sequence is 14 residues long. CDR3 nucleotide sequence: TGTGCCAGTAGTACGACAGTAAAAAATTCACCCCTCCACTTT. It codes for CASSTTVKNSPLHF.